This T cell receptor beta chain was recorded in a study of cytomegalovirus exposure and HLA in healthy donors. Clones were read by immunoSEQ multiplex PCR, and TCRdb kept only the in-frame ones, dropping some. There are more than 200,000 clones in the sample; less than 95% occur only once, and around 3.3% lies in the top ten. Study results and caveats: Researchers counted around 160 TCR beta chains as cytomegalovirus-associated. In the 120 or so validation repertoires, about 95% of cluster scores exceeded 0, per a later analysis.

Between the trimmed V and J ends, which lost 5 bases and 6 bases, there was a span of 17 bases. This CDR3 has 15 residues. Germline V CDR1 and CDR2: MNHEY, SVGAGI. Regarding this clone: Its antigen is undetermined.

The V call is TRBV6-5, the J call TRBJ2-1, with D unresolved. The sample consisted of PBMCs. The TCR was taken from a woman younger than 45 in good health and CMV-seronegative. CDR3 sequence (DNA): TGTGCCAGCAGTCCCGACCGCGTGAAGAGCAATGAGCAGTTCTTC. Translation: CASSPDRVKSNEQFF.